The T cell receptor beta chain under discussion was sequenced for a study of cytomegalovirus exposure and HLA in healthy donors (dated by TCRdb to about 2017). About the investigation overall: In an earlier analysis of fewer than 750 of the donors, 276 Gb of sequence data and 117 million unique TCR beta sequences from some 170 million T cells were reported. About 300 gigabases of sequencing data and approximately 84 million unique TCR sequences were included in an early release covering roughly 600 HLA-typed donors. Of the roughly 400 genotyped donors, approximately 83% fell in the genetic ancestry cluster associated with self-reported Caucasian donors. The study aimed to test whether signatures of past pathogen exposure could be identified by cataloging public T cell receptors. The study profiled the T cell repertoires of hundreds of subjects by immunosequencing and related them to cytomegalovirus serostatus. Besides the first cohort of 666 subjects, a separate validation cohort made up of 90 to 150 different subjects was used. The study combined high-throughput TCR immunosequencing, statistical association of individual TCRs with disease status, and machine learning to predict cytomegalovirus infection status. In a later analysis, previously published TCR beta repertoires from hundreds of donors were re-analyzed and high-resolution HLA genotyping was added so that TCR occurrence patterns could be studied. The later analysis used no new phenotypic data to find candidate immune exposures, relying instead on TCR beta sequences and their occurrence across donors. An earlier analysis of 587 of the donors applied high-throughput TCR beta sequencing to assess whether each TCR beta V gene segment acted as functional or pseudogenic. Donor age, sex, ethnicity and CMV serostatus were compiled together with the repertoire data. Genome-wide SNP genotypes for about three fifths of the 666 donors were used in a later genetic analysis, which treated that subset as a discovery cohort. Every repertoire in the discovery cohort had been generated on one and the same sequencing platform. HLA typing covered class I and class II loci at four-digit resolution. Typing coverage differed by locus: A, B, C, DRB1 and DQB1 were typed in about 620-640 donors, DQA1 in 500 to 550, DPA1 in some 570, and DPB1 in just under 490. Because of strong linkage in the cohort, roughly 5 DR-DQ haplotypes were treated as single units for association and clustering. Among several hundred genotyped donors of the cohort, an average of roughly 230,000 unique TCR beta nucleotide sequences was sequenced per donor, of which about 19% were non-productive.

The cohort was made up of 666 healthy bone marrow donors. All cohort members were sampled while nominally healthy, although unrecorded immune exposures were likely present. The donor tested CMV seronegative and was one of the 352 seronegative cohort members. A peripheral blood sample was provided by each donor, and peripheral blood mononuclear cells were used for TCR beta sequencing. Genomic DNA was extracted from the blood cell samples with the Qiagen DNeasy Blood Extraction Kit. The paper's findings and limits, for the study overall: Compared with equally common non-associated chains, HLA-associated TCR beta chains in a later analysis were more clonally expanded and had lower generation probabilities. In vitro tests confirmed that a few of the cytomegalovirus-associated TCR beta chains recognize cytomegalovirus antigens. A later genetic analysis associated a missense DCLRE1C variant with V-gene and J-gene trimming of TCR beta chains, and an independent cohort replicated the association. A total of roughly 160 TCR beta chains were listed by the study as associated with cytomegalovirus. In a later analysis, most CMV-associated TCR beta chains were found to appear HLA-restricted, with HLA associations seemingly driven largely by CMV exposure. Roughly uniform sequencing depth across donors was assumed in presence/absence analyses, although this assumption may not hold. In an earlier analysis of about 550 of the donors, most TCR beta V segments were observed in productive rearrangements about 90% or about 30% of the time, broadly matching IMGT annotations. In a later genetic analysis, fewer N-insertions in productive TCRs were reported among donors in an Asian-associated ancestry cluster than the roughly 700-donor mean. A later analysis associated 15,000 to 20,000 TCR beta sequences with specific HLA alleles at a false discovery rate of 0.05. A later analysis reported that several top co-occurrence clusters appeared linked to parvovirus B19, influenza, CMV and Epstein-Barr virus. Because HLA typing was missing for some donors at each locus, association tests included only the typed subset. Linkage disequilibrium might explain the correlated functional status among segregating V segments, but an unknown experimental factor could not be ruled out. The only immune exposure information available for the cohort was CMV serostatus. Some IMGT-functional V segments, including TRBV6-2 and TRBV6-3, could not be told apart with the 87-base-pair reads, so those segments were excluded. The earlier analysis of approximately 540 of the donors excluded some 16 rarely observed V segments, including chromosome 9 orphons, because counts were too low. A cluster of highly shared sequence variants was judged likely to be a technical artifact of the sequencing pipeline. The classifier was reported to diagnose cytomegalovirus status with high specificity and sensitivity in both the original cohort and the validation cohort. The authors suggested that the approach could potentially be generalized to other disease states and immunological phenotypes. Most TCR sequences were seen in very few donors, while some public TCRs were found in many individuals. Only TCR beta chains were sequenced in this cohort, and the absence of alpha or paired-chain data limited detectable features. When HLA alleles, especially DR and DQ, strongly co-occurred, attributing TCR associations to individual alleles was difficult. A later analysis found that TCR association rates varied across HLA loci, with DRB1 alleles showing the most associated TCRs and HLA-C alleles the fewest. A further reported finding was that TCR beta sequences accurately predicted the HLA-A and HLA-B alleles for most subjects in the first cohort.

Concerning this clone itself: What this receptor recognizes is not known. Base-call qualities are not available, and no considerably larger clone is one nucleotide away.

Trimmed from V: 1 base; trimmed from J: 5 bases; junction bases lacking a gene match: 9. Based on the germline V gene, the CDR1 and CDR2 sequences are MNHNS and SASEGT. The cysteine opens and the phenylalanine closes a CDR3 of 17 amino acids. This entry keeps only the CDR3 DNA: 51 bases, framed from base 1. Library preparation was by the immunoSEQ multiplex PCR assay. For the multiplex PCR, a mixture combining 60 forward primers for TCR Vbeta segments and 13 reverse primers for TCR Jbeta segments was used. The CDR3 region of rearranged TCR beta genes was amplified from genomic DNA by a multiplex PCR assay. Amplified TCR beta libraries were sequenced as 87-base-pair reads on the Illumina HiSeq System. Under the source paper's analysis protocol: A later analysis tallied around 82 million unique TCR beta chains across the approximately 670 repertoires, and roughly 11 million of those chains were shared by two or more donors. A nearest-neighbor algorithm error-corrected the raw reads and collapsed the reads into unique sequences, merging closely related sequences to remove PCR and sequencing errors. V, D and J gene segments were assigned by aligning CDR3 sequences to IMGT reference sequences. For a sequence to be retained, at least a six-nucleotide match to both a V gene segment and a J gene segment was required. Rearrangements were called productive when the CDR3 lacked stop codons and stayed in frame with V and J; all others were non-productive. CDR3 was defined by IMGT convention, running from the second conserved V-encoded cysteine to the conserved J-encoded phenylalanine. Sequences without an unambiguous match to a single V gene segment were excluded from the earlier analysis of 500 to 700 of the donors. In an earlier analysis of 587 of the donors, V segments were called functional above 56.7% productive rearrangements and were called segregating when the between-donor standard deviation exceeded 5%. A statistical classification framework was built for diagnosing cytomegalovirus status from the catalog of TCR beta chain sequences. In a later analysis, TCR nucleotide sequences were compared against IMGT/GENE-DB human TR gene sequences so that V and J genes could be assigned. Using the TCRdist pipeline, a later analysis assigned CDR3 sequences along with most-parsimonious VDJ recombination scenarios. In a later analysis, each TCR beta chain was defined by its CDR3 amino acid sequence together with its V-gene family, and reads lacking a unique V-gene family were excluded. To address suspected cross-contamination and a sequencing artifact, a later analysis removed roughly 640 highly shared, low-generation-probability nucleotide sequences. For each public chain, a later analysis derived a clonal expansion index from normalized ranks of inferred template counts within each repertoire. A later analysis computed generation probabilities with a VDJ recombination model fitted to out-of-frame rearrangements, and checked the results against IGoR. In a later analysis, hypergeometric tests were used to score TCR-TCR, TCR-HLA and TCR-CMV co-occurrence, with a repertoire-size bias correction applied to TCR pairs. To estimate false discovery rates, a later analysis permuted the HLA or CMV assignments 20 times. In a later analysis, co-occurring TCRs were grouped using DBSCAN, and TCRdist sequence similarity was added for clustering within HLA-allele-positive subsets. Co-occurrence clustering excluded repertoires with fewer than 30,000 or more than 120,000 public chains, plus five with anomalous nucleotide sharing. Drawn from immuneACCESS, this table holds only the in-frame rearrangements with V and J called that TCRdb kept. Clones are partly lost; checked studies trace under half to an unresolved V gene and leave the rest unexplained. The D gene and trimming were derived from the DNA, and the V and J assignments and clone size from that table. The sample profile shows 180,000 or so clones; approximately 86% of them were found once. Around 0.3% of the sample comes from the top ten.

The chain joins TRBV6-1 to TRBJ2-3, with 10 middle bases fitting TRBD2. The sequenced material came from PBMCs. This clonotype was sampled from a woman younger than 45 in good health and CMV-seronegative. The encoded CDR3 is CASSEGRSSGSEDTQYF. The DNA reads TGTGCCAGCAGTGAAGGACGGTCTAGCGGGAGCGAAGATACGCAGTATTTT.